These T cell receptor beta chains were read from a single sample in a study of T cell responses to AZD1222 COVID-19 vaccine. Profiled with immunoSEQ multiplex PCR; TCRdb holds only in-frame clones, not every one. The sample has 150,000 to 170,000 clones, roughly nine tenths seen once. Sequencing used peripheral blood, obtained on day 0 of MenACWY control vaccination. Receptors originate from an adult in good health. Both conserved end residues are part of each CDR3. A D gene is named only where the DNA matches it firmly. A clone size is listed for some rows: how often the clone was seen (once, few, many), or a class if it is expanded.

d_call,clone_size,v_call,j_call,cdr3_aa,cdr3_nt
TRBD2,.,TRBV5-1,TRBJ2-3,CASSFTGGAGTDTQYF,TGCGCCAGCAGCTTTACCGGGGGGGCTGGCACAGATACGCAGTATTTT
.,once,TRBV7-9,TRBJ1-2,CASSTGSGYTF,TGTGCCAGCAGCACAGGGAGCGGCTACACCTTC
.,.,TRBV4-3,TRBJ1-2,CASSQASKGGYGYTF,TGCGCCAGCAGCCAAGCTTCGAAGGGGGGCTATGGCTACACCTTC
.,.,TRBV19,TRBJ2-5,CASSIATTSFQETQYF,TGTGCCAGTAGTATTGCAACAACTAGTTTCCAAGAGACCCAGTACTTC
TRBD1,once,TRBV28,TRBJ2-1,CASISGGAFEQFF,TGTGCCAGCATCTCAGGGGGAGCCTTTGAGCAGTTCTTC
.,.,TRBV7-8,TRBJ2-2,CASSLVGARGAGELFF,TGTGCCAGCAGCTTAGTTGGGGCAAGAGGGGCCGGGGAGCTGTTTTTT
.,few,TRBV19,TRBJ2-7,CASSMVQTYEQYF,TGTGCCAGTAGTATGGTACAGACCTACGAGCAGTACTTC
.,.,TRBV15,TRBJ1-1,CATSSLQGLNTEAFF,TGTGCCACCAGCAGCCTCCAGGGGTTAAACACTGAAGCTTTCTTT
TRBD1,.,TRBV30,TRBJ1-1,CAWSVLRGDTEAFF,TGTGCCTGGAGTGTACTCAGGGGGGACACTGAAGCTTTCTTT
TRBD1,.,TRBV29-1,TRBJ1-3,CSASTGGSGNTIYF,TGCAGCGCATCAACAGGGGGCTCTGGAAACACCATATATTTT
TRBD1,.,TRBV18,TRBJ1-5,CASSPPRGSNQPQHF,TGTGCCAGCTCACCACCCAGGGGGAGCAATCAGCCCCAGCATTTT
TRBD1,.,TRBV29-1,TRBJ1-2,CSVYGQGWGYTF,TGCAGCGTTTATGGACAGGGATGGGGCTACACCTTC
.,once,TRBV6-6,TRBJ1-5,CASSQPGRGNQPQHF,TGTGCCAGCAGTCAACCGGGGAGGGGTAATCAGCCCCAGCATTTT
.,.,TRBV28,TRBJ1-4,CASSFVGATNEKLFF,TGTGCCAGCAGTTTTGTCGGGGCAACTAATGAAAAACTGTTTTTT
TRBD2,.,TRBV29-1,TRBJ2-1,CSVVPPSGLYNEQFF,TGCAGCGTTGTCCCCCCTAGCGGGCTGTACAATGAGCAGTTCTTC
.,.,TRBV12-3/TRBV12-4,TRBJ1-2,CASRARNYGYTF,TGTGCCAGCAGAGCCCGTAACTATGGCTACACCTTC
TRBD2,.,TRBV14,TRBJ2-3,CASSQASASGSRAGRTDTQYF,TGTGCCAGCAGCCAAGCCTCGGCTAGCGGGAGCCGGGCGGGACGCACAGATACGCAGTATTTT